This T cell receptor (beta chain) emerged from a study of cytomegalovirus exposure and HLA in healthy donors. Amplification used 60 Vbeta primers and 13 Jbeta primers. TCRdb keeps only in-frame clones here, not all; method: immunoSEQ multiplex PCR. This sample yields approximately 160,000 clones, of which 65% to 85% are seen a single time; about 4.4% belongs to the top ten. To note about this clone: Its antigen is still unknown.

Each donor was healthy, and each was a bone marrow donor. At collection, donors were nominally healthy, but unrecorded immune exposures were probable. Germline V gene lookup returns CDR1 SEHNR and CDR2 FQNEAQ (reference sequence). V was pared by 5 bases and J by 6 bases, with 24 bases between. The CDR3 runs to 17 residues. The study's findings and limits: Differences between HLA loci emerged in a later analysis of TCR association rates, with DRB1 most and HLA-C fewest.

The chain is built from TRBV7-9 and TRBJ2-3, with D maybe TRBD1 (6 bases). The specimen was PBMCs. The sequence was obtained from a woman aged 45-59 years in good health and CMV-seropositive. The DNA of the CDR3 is TGTGCCAGCAGCCCCAATGTGGGGGCCGACAGGTCGGATACGCAGTATTTT. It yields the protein CASSPNVGADRSDTQYF.